This is a list of T cell receptor beta chains from one sample in a study of blood T cell repertoires in COVID-19. TCRdb keeps only in-frame clones here, not all; method: immunoSEQ multiplex PCR. Of about 370,000 clones detected, roughly nine tenths appear once; the ten largest clones hold more than 0.85%. The material sequenced was PBMCs or T cells enriched from blood (not recorded which). These receptors were taken from a middle-aged woman who had been exposed to COVID-19. Each CDR3 is given with its conserved first and last residue. The order of the fields is CDR3 DNA, CDR3 protein, D gene, clone size, J gene, V gene. The D gene is left open where the match is weak. Rows give clone size only sometimes, using once, few, many, or a class for an expanded clone.

TGTGCCAGCTCACCTCCGCCAGCCGGGGAGACCCAGTACTTC,CASSPPPAGETQYF,NA,NA,TRBJ2-5,TRBV18
TGTGCCAGTAGCAGAGGGACTAGCGTTCAAGAGACCCAGTACTTC,CASSRGTSVQETQYF,TRBD2,NA,TRBJ2-5,TRBV19
TGTGCCAGCAGCCCCTGGGACAGGGGGGGACTTAATGAGCAGTTCTTC,CASSPWDRGGLNEQFF,TRBD1,NA,TRBJ2-1,TRBV9
TGTGCCTGGGCAGGGGAAAGCAATCAGCCCCAGCATTTT,CAWAGESNQPQHF,NA,NA,TRBJ1-5,TRBV30
TGTGCCAGCAAGTGGGACAGCGCTAACTATGGCTACACCTTC,CASKWDSANYGYTF,TRBD1,NA,TRBJ1-2,TRBV7-2
TGTGCCAGTAGTATCACCCTGGGGGGAACTGGGGCCAACGTCCTGACTTTC,CASSITLGGTGANVLTF,NA,NA,TRBJ2-6,TRBV19
TGTGCCAGCAAACCGGGGACTGGAAACACCATATATTTT,CASKPGTGNTIYF,NA,NA,TRBJ1-3,TRBV27
TGCGCCAGCGCGGGACAGTACAATCAGCCCCAGCATTTT,CASAGQYNQPQHF,TRBD1,NA,TRBJ1-5,TRBV10-2
TGCGCCAGCAGCCGCGGACTAGGGAAGAATGAGCAGTTCTTC,CASSRGLGKNEQFF,TRBD2,NA,TRBJ2-1,TRBV4-3
TGTGCCAGCAGCCCGGGGGGGACTAGCGGGGGTCCCCCCAAGCAGTATTTT,CASSPGGTSGGPPKQYF,TRBD2,NA,TRBJ2-3,TRBV7-9
TGTGCCACCAGCAGACTCGCAAACGGACTAGCCGGGCGATCAGGTGATGAGCAGTTCTTC,CATSRLANGLAGRSGDEQFF,TRBD2,NA,TRBJ2-1,TRBV15
TGTGCCAGCAGCCACATCACAGGGTCAACCTCTGGAAACACCATATATTTT,CASSHITGSTSGNTIYF,NA,NA,TRBJ1-3,TRBV7-9
TGTGCCAGTAGTAACGCCGACAGGGGACGGGACTATGGCTACACCTTC,CASSNADRGRDYGYTF,TRBD1,NA,TRBJ1-2,TRBV19
TGCGCCAGCAGTCGCCTTGCGGGGGGGCTCTACAATGAGCAGTTCTTC,CASSRLAGGLYNEQFF,TRBD2,NA,TRBJ2-1,TRBV10-2
TGTGCCAGCAGGCCGGGACAGCAGAACACTGAAGCTTTCTTT,CASRPGQQNTEAFF,TRBD1,NA,TRBJ1-1,TRBV6-5
TGTGCCATCAGTGAATGGGGAGTCTCTGGAAACACCATATATTTT,CAISEWGVSGNTIYF,NA,once,TRBJ1-3,TRBV10-3
TGCGCCAGCACCCGGGGGGCAGGGCAAGAGACCCAGTACTTC,CASTRGAGQETQYF,NA,NA,TRBJ2-5,TRBV5-1
TGTGCCAGCAGCCGACTGACAGATACGCAGTATTTT,CASSRLTDTQYF,NA,NA,TRBJ2-3,TRBV3-1/TRBV3-2
TGTGCCAGCAGCCCCCGGACAGGGCCCTATGGCTACACCTTC,CASSPRTGPYGYTF,TRBD1,NA,TRBJ1-2,TRBV11-3
TGTGCCAGCAGCTCAGGTAGTTCCTATGGCTACACCTTC,CASSSGSSYGYTF,NA,few,TRBJ1-2,TRBV11-1
TGTGCCAGCAGCCTGGACAGGGATAGATTTAACTATGGCTACACCTTC,CASSLDRDRFNYGYTF,TRBD1,NA,TRBJ1-2,TRBV5-4
TGTGCCAGCAGTAGGGGCCAAGAGACCCAGTACTTC,CASSRGQETQYF,NA,NA,TRBJ2-5,TRBV5-4
TGTGCCAGTAGGCGGGGAGAGGGATTTTCGTCTAACTATGGCTACACCTTC,CASRRGEGFSSNYGYTF,NA,NA,TRBJ1-2,TRBV19
TGTGCCAGTAGTAGCGGGAGTCGAGAGACCCAGTACTTC,CASSSGSRETQYF,TRBD2,NA,TRBJ2-5,TRBV19
TGTGCCAGTAGTATACTAGCGGAACCTTACAATGAGCAGTTCTTC,CASSILAEPYNEQFF,TRBD2,NA,TRBJ2-1,TRBV19
TGTGCCAGCAGTGGAAGAGGGATAAGCTCCTACGAGCAGTACTTC,CASSGRGISSYEQYF,NA,NA,TRBJ2-7,TRBV6-2/TRBV6-3
TGCGCCAGCAGCCGCGGACAGGGTTCAAACACCATATATTTT,CASSRGQGSNTIYF,TRBD1,NA,TRBJ1-3,TRBV4-3
TGTGCCAGCAGCCGCGACAGGGGTGCTAATGAAAAACTGTTTTTT,CASSRDRGANEKLFF,TRBD1,many,TRBJ1-4,TRBV28
TGTGCCAGCAGCTGGGGGACTTCTAGCACAGATACGCAGTATTTT,CASSWGTSSTDTQYF,NA,NA,TRBJ2-3,TRBV7-9
TGTGCCAGCAGTGGGGACAGCAAAAATTCACCCCTCCACTTT,CASSGDSKNSPLHF,TRBD1,few,TRBJ1-6,TRBV25-1
TGTGCCAGTAGTGCCGCCTTAAACAGGGGGGGATACAATGAGCAGTTCTTC,CASSAALNRGGYNEQFF,NA,NA,TRBJ2-1,TRBV19
TGTGCCAGCCGACAGAGCTATAATTCACCCCTCCACTTT,CASRQSYNSPLHF,NA,NA,TRBJ1-6,TRBV19
TGCAGCGTCTTAGATAGCAGGGGGCTGGGCTATGGCTACACCTTC,CSVLDSRGLGYGYTF,TRBD1,NA,TRBJ1-2,TRBV29-1
TGTGCCAGTAGTGCGACAGACAGGGGCAGAATGAACACTGAAGCTTTCTTT,CASSATDRGRMNTEAFF,TRBD1,NA,TRBJ1-1,TRBV19
TGTGCCTGGACGGGCCGGAGGGTCTATGGCTACACCTTC,CAWTGRRVYGYTF,NA,NA,TRBJ1-2,TRBV30
TGTGCCACCAGCATGGGATTAGCCGGGATCTCTGGAAACACCATATATTTT,CATSMGLAGISGNTIYF,NA,NA,TRBJ1-3,TRBV15
TGTGTTCAGGCGGGGGGGCAGGGTGAAAAACTGTTTTTT,CVQAGGQGEKLFF,NA,NA,TRBJ1-4,TRBV2
TGTGCCAGCAGCCACTTGGAGGGGGCGAGTCAGCCCCAGCATTTT,CASSHLEGASQPQHF,TRBD1,NA,TRBJ1-5,TRBV4-2
TGCAGCACCGGACAACTAAACACTGAAGCTTTCTTT,CSTGQLNTEAFF,NA,NA,TRBJ1-1,TRBV29-1
TGTGCCAGCAGTTTATCATGGAGGGGCACCGATATCTATGGCTACACCTTC,CASSLSWRGTDIYGYTF,NA,NA,TRBJ1-2,TRBV27
TGTGCCGGTAGACACACACTGAACACTGAAGCTTTCTTT,CAGRHTLNTEAFF,NA,NA,TRBJ1-1,TRBV6-5
TGTGCCAGCAGTCTTAGCGGGGGCTCATCCTACGAGCAGTACTTC,CASSLSGGSSYEQYF,TRBD2,once,TRBJ2-7,TRBV6-2/TRBV6-3
TGTGCCAGCAGTGAGGGGGAGGTCGGCTACACCTTC,CASSEGEVGYTF,NA,NA,TRBJ1-2,TRBV6-1
TGTGCCACCAGCAGAGCTGGGACAGGTTCACCCTTCACTCAGCCCCAGCATTTT,CATSRAGTGSPFTQPQHF,TRBD1,NA,TRBJ1-5,TRBV15
TGTGCCAGCAGTGACAAGCGGGGGGGCCCCGCAGATACGCAGTATTTT,CASSDKRGGPADTQYF,TRBD2,NA,TRBJ2-3,TRBV6-1
TGTGCCAGCAGGCCCTCGACAGGGGAGGGTCAGCCCCAGCATTTT,CASRPSTGEGQPQHF,TRBD1,NA,TRBJ1-5,TRBV28
TGCGCCAGCAGCTTGTGGTCGGTAGCGGGGGCCGGGGGAGATACGCAGTATTTT,CASSLWSVAGAGGDTQYF,TRBD2,few,TRBJ2-3,TRBV5-1
TGCAGCGTTGCCGACAGTTTGCAGCCCCAGCATTTT,CSVADSLQPQHF,NA,NA,TRBJ1-5,TRBV29-1
TGTGCCAGTAATTGGAACAGGGCAGGGGAAAAACTGTTTTTT,CASNWNRAGEKLFF,NA,NA,TRBJ1-4,TRBV19
TGCGCCAGCAGCTTGTTATCTAGCGGGGTGGGACCTAGCACAGATACGCAGTATTTT,CASSLLSSGVGPSTDTQYF,TRBD2,NA,TRBJ2-3,TRBV5-1
TGTGCCAGCAGCCCCCAGGGCAGGGGAAATGAAAAACTGTTTTTT,CASSPQGRGNEKLFF,NA,NA,TRBJ1-4,TRBV7-8